These T cell receptor beta chains were read from a single sample in a study of shared T cell receptors in the human thymus. Libraries were prepared by immunoSEQ multiplex PCR; TCRdb keeps only in-frame clonotypes and omits some of them. The sample consists of 630,000 or so clones, around 87% of them appearing once. These sequences were also reported in another study, on human thymus T cells.

Material for sequencing was thymocytes. These receptors were taken from a boy under two years old with a congenital heart defect. Both conserved end residues are part of each CDR3. The D gene is left open where the match is weak. The size entry is marked missing in some rows and otherwise reads once, few, many or a size class.

J gene,D gene,clone size,V gene,CDR3 protein,CDR3 DNA
TRBJ1-2,NA,once,TRBV20-1,CSGQSYGYTF,TGCAGTGGACAGTCGTATGGCTACACCTTC
TRBJ1-3,NA,NA,TRBV4-3,CASSQYRVLSGNTIYF,TGCGCCAGCAGCCAATACAGGGTTCTCTCTGGAAACACCATATATTTT
TRBJ2-3,TRBD2,NA,TRBV6-5,CASSYPTSGGTQYF,TGTGCCAGCAGTTACCCCACTAGCGGTGGTACGCAGTATTTT
TRBJ2-1,TRBD2,NA,TRBV11-2,CASRGRGADEQFF,TGTGCCAGCAGGGGGCGGGGGGCCGATGAGCAGTTCTTC
TRBJ1-2,NA,NA,TRBV5-1,CASSLSGAPYGYTF,TGCGCCAGCAGCTTGAGCGGGGCACCTTATGGCTACACCTTC
TRBJ1-2,TRBD1,NA,TRBV18,CASSPGQAIAPLSYGYTF,TGTGCCAGCTCGCCGGGACAGGCGATAGCGCCCTTGTCGTATGGCTACACCTTC
TRBJ2-3,NA,NA,TRBV6-5,CASSYSPGTDTQYF,TGTGCCAGCAGTTACTCTCCGGGCACAGATACGCAGTATTTT
TRBJ1-5,NA,NA,TRBV9,CASSVSESNQPQHF,TGTGCCAGCAGCGTTTCCGAGAGCAATCAGCCCCAGCATTTT
TRBJ1-1,TRBD1,NA,TRBV5-7,CASSWGQGDTEAFF,TGTGCCAGCAGCTGGGGACAGGGGGACACTGAAGCTTTCTTT
TRBJ1-6,NA,few,TRBV19,CAKGEGNNSPLHF,TGTGCCAAAGGGGAGGGAAATAATTCACCCCTCCACTTT
TRBJ1-1,TRBD1,NA,TRBV25-1,CASKTGRNTEAFF,TGTGCCAGCAAGACAGGGAGGAACACTGAAGCTTTCTTT
TRBJ2-2,TRBD2,NA,TRBV27,CASSQQRGGTGELFF,TGTGCCAGCAGTCAGCAGCGGGGGGGCACCGGGGAGCTGTTTTTT
TRBJ2-5,NA,NA,TRBV25-1,CASSVEGPSETQYF,TGTGCCAGCAGTGTTGAGGGTCCATCAGAGACCCAGTACTTC
TRBJ1-1,TRBD1,once,TRBV25-1,CASSSFPGQGAFF,TGTGCCAGCAGTTCGTTCCCGGGACAGGGAGCTTTCTTT
TRBJ1-4,NA,few,TRBV6-1,CASSERGTNEKLFF,TGTGCCAGCAGTGAAAGGGGGACGAATGAAAAACTGTTTTTT
TRBJ1-1,TRBD1,few,TRBV28,CASTGDRGVLNTEAFF,TGTGCCAGCACCGGGGACAGGGGCGTCTTGAACACTGAAGCTTTCTTT
TRBJ1-2,NA,NA,TRBV18,CASSPYAVNYGYTF,TGTGCCAGCTCACCATATGCAGTTAACTATGGCTACACCTTC
TRBJ2-1,NA,NA,TRBV4-3,CASSQDWSRRSYNEQFF,TGCGCCAGCAGCCAAGATTGGAGCAGGAGGTCCTACAATGAGCAGTTCTTC
TRBJ1-6,NA,NA,TRBV15,CATSKQGNKSHLHF,TGTGCCACCAGCAAACAGGGAAACAAATCTCACCTCCACTTT
TRBJ2-2,NA,NA,TRBV7-2,CASSLAEGANTGELFF,TGTGCCAGCAGCTTAGCGGAGGGAGCGAACACCGGGGAGCTGTTTTTT
TRBJ2-5,TRBD2,NA,TRBV6-5,CASNTSGGPKETQYF,TGTGCCAGCAATACTAGCGGGGGGCCTAAAGAGACCCAGTACTTC
TRBJ2-3,TRBD2,NA,TRBV4-3,CASSTRSGRAADTQYF,TGCGCCAGCAGCACACGTAGCGGGAGGGCCGCAGATACGCAGTATTTT
TRBJ1-2,NA,NA,TRBV29-1,CSVVWGGGYGYTF,TGCAGCGTTGTATGGGGAGGAGGCTATGGCTACACCTTC
TRBJ2-1,NA,NA,TRBV19,CATSGTYSYNEQFF,TGTGCCACCTCCGGGACATACTCCTACAATGAGCAGTTCTTC
TRBJ2-7,TRBD1,NA,TRBV7-2,CASSAPGTGGSYEQYF,TGTGCCAGCAGCGCCCCGGGGACAGGGGGCTCCTACGAGCAGTACTTC
TRBJ1-2,TRBD1,NA,TRBV10-3,CAISRDSYNYGYTF,TGTGCCATCAGCCGGGACAGCTATAACTATGGCTACACCTTC
TRBJ2-1,TRBD2,NA,TRBV28,CASSWISGRVGDEQFF,TGTGCCAGCAGTTGGATTAGCGGGAGGGTCGGGGATGAGCAGTTCTTC
TRBJ2-1,NA,few,TRBV4-3,CASSQDSRLTPRGSYNEQFF,TGCGCCAGCAGCCAAGATTCGAGACTAACCCCCCGGGGGTCCTACAATGAGCAGTTCTTC
TRBJ2-5,NA,NA,TRBV27,CASSSRGGQETQYF,TGTGCCAGCAGTTCCCGGGGAGGTCAAGAGACCCAGTACTTC
TRBJ2-7,TRBD2,NA,TRBV28,CASRTFGAGTSYEQYF,TGTGCCAGCAGGACCTTCGGAGCGGGAACTAGCTACGAGCAGTACTTC
TRBJ2-5,NA,NA,TRBV21-1,CASSKGRGPQETQYF,TGTGCCAGCAGCAAAGGTAGGGGGCCCCAAGAGACCCAGTACTTC
TRBJ2-7,TRBD2,NA,TRBV6-5,CASSYGTSVEQYF,TGTGCCAGCAGTTACGGAACTAGCGTCGAGCAGTACTTC
TRBJ2-1,NA,NA,TRBV6-1,CASSPLGSSYNEQFF,TGTGCCAGCAGTCCTCTAGGAAGCTCCTACAATGAGCAGTTCTTC
TRBJ1-1,NA,NA,TRBV28,CASSSGGSSTEAFF,TGTGCCAGCAGTTCCGGGGGGTCGAGCACTGAAGCTTTCTTT
TRBJ2-3,TRBD2,NA,TRBV29-1,CSVAVGLAGAYSTDTQYF,TGCAGCGTTGCGGTGGGACTAGCGGGGGCCTATAGCACAGATACGCAGTATTTT
TRBJ2-3,TRBD2,once,TRBV5-4,CASSWTRTDTQYF,TGTGCCAGCAGCTGGACTAGGACAGATACGCAGTATTTT
TRBJ2-7,NA,NA,TRBV11-2,CASSCPVSSYEQYF,TGTGCCAGCAGCTGCCCCGTTAGCTCCTACGAGCAGTACTTC
TRBJ2-5,TRBD1,once,TRBV28,CASAQGAFETQYF,TGTGCCAGCGCACAGGGGGCTTTCGAGACCCAGTACTTC
TRBJ1-5,NA,NA,TRBV28,CATSREEGNQPQHF,TGTGCCACGTCCAGGGAAGAGGGCAATCAGCCCCAGCATTTT
TRBJ1-4,NA,NA,TRBV4-3,CASSQKGEGTNEKLFF,TGCGCCAGCAGCCAAAAGGGGGAGGGGACTAATGAAAAACTGTTTTTT
TRBJ2-3,TRBD1,once,TRBV7-2,CASSLSGNRDRGTQYF,TGTGCCAGCAGCTTATCGGGCAACCGGGACAGGGGAACGCAGTATTTT
TRBJ1-2,TRBD1,NA,TRBV4-3,CASSPGDRRANYGYTF,TGCGCCAGCAGCCCGGGGGACAGGCGAGCTAACTATGGCTACACCTTC
TRBJ2-5,TRBD1,NA,TRBV11-2,CASSLDRGSETQYF,TGTGCCAGCAGCTTAGACAGGGGGTCAGAGACCCAGTACTTC
TRBJ2-3,NA,few,TRBV4-3,CASSPRVEDTQYF,TGCGCCAGCAGCCCTCGAGTTGAAGATACGCAGTATTTT
TRBJ2-1,TRBD2,NA,TRBV28,CASSWGLADKSYNEQFF,TGTGCCAGCAGTTGGGGACTAGCGGATAAGTCCTACAATGAGCAGTTCTTC
TRBJ2-2,TRBD1,NA,TRBV5-1,CASSLRDRGTRTGELFF,TGCGCCAGCAGCCTCCGGGACAGGGGTACGAGGACCGGGGAGCTGTTTTTT
TRBJ2-1,TRBD2,once,TRBV9,CASSASIYGLANPGEQFF,TGTGCCAGCAGCGCATCAATCTATGGACTAGCGAACCCCGGGGAGCAGTTCTTC
TRBJ1-2,TRBD1,NA,TRBV6-1,CASTGGRQGRNGYTF,TGTGCCAGCACTGGGGGCCGACAGGGCCGGAATGGCTACACCTTC
TRBJ1-2,NA,NA,TRBV20-1,CGTTEIYGYTF,TGCGGTACCACAGAGATTTATGGCTACACCTTC
TRBJ1-2,NA,NA,TRBV4-1,CASSQDPGFTLYTF,TGCGCCAGCAGCCAAGATCCCGGTTTTACGCTCTACACCTTC
TRBJ1-3,NA,NA,TRBV6-1,CASSVSPDCDTIYF,TGTGCCAGCAGTGTCAGCCCTGACTGCGACACCATATATTTT